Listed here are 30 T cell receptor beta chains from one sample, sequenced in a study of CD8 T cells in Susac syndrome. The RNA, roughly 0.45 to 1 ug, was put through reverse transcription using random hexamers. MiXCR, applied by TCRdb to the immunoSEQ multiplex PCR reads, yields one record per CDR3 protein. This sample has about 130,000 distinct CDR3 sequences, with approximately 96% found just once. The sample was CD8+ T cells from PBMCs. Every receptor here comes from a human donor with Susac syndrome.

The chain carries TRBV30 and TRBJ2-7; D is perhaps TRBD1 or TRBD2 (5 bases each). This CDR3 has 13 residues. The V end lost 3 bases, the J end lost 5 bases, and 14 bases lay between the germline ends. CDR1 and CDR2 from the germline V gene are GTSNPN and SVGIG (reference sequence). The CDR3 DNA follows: TGTGCCTGGAGCCCGGGGCTCGCGGACGAGCAGTACTTC. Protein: CAWSPGLADEQYF. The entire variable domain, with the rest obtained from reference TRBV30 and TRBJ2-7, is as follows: SQTIHQWPATLVQPVGSPLSLECTVEGTSNPNLYWYRQAAGRGLQLLFYSVGIGQISSEVPQNLSASRPQDRQFILSSKKLLLSDSGFYLCAWSPGLADEQYFGPGTRLTVT.

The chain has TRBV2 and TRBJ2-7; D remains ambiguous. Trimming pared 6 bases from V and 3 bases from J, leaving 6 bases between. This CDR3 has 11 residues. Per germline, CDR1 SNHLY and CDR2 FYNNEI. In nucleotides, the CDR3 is TGTGCCAGCAGCGGTCTCTACGAGCAGTACTTC. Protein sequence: CASSGLYEQYF. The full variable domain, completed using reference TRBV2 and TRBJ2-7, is EPEVTQTPSHQVTQMGQEVILRCVPISNHLYFYWYRQILGQKVEFLVSFYNNEISEKSEIFDDQFSVERPDGSNFTLKIRSTKLEDSAMYFCASSGLYEQYFGPGTRLTVT.

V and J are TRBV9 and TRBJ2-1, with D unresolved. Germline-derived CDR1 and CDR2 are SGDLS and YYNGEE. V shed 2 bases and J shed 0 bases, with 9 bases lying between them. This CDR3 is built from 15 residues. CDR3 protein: CASSVRLSSYNEQFF. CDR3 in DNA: TGTGCCAGCAGCGTTAGGCTTAGCTCCTACAATGAGCAGTTCTTC.

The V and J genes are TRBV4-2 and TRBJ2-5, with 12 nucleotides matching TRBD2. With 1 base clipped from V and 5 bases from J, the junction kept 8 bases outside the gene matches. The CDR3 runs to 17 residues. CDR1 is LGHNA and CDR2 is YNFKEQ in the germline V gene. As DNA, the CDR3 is TGTGCCAGCAGCCAAGGGCCGACTAGCGGGAGAGTTGAGACCCAGTACTTC. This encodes CASSQGPTSGRVETQYF.

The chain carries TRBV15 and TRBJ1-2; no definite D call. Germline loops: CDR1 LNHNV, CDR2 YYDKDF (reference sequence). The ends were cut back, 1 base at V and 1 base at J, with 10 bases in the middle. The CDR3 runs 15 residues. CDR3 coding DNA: TGTGCCACCAGCAGAGGCCGGACGGATAACTATGGCTACACCTTC. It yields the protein CATSRGRTDNYGYTF.

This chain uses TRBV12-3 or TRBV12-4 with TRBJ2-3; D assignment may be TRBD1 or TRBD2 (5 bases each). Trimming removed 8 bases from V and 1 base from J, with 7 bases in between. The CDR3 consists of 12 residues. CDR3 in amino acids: CASGTRTDTQYF. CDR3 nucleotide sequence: TGTGCCAGCGGGACGCGCACAGATACGCAGTATTTT.

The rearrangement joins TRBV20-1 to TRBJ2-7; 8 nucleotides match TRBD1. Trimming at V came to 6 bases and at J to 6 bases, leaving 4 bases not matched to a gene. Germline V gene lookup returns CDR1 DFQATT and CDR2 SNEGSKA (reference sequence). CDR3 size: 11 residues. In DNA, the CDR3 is TGCAGTGCCCAGACAGGGGTCGAGCAGTACTTC. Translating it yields CSAQTGVEQYF.

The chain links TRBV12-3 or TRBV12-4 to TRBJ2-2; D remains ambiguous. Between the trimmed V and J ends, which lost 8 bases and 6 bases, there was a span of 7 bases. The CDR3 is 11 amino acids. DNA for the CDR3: TGTGCCAGCCTTTCCCCCGGGGAGCTGTTTTTT. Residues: CASLSPGELFF.

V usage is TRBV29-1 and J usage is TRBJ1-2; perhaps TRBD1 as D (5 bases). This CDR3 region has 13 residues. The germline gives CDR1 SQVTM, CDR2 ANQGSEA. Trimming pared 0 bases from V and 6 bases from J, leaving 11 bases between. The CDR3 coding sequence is TGCAGCGTTGAAGATGACAGATTCGATGGCTACACCTTC. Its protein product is CSVEDDRFDGYTF.

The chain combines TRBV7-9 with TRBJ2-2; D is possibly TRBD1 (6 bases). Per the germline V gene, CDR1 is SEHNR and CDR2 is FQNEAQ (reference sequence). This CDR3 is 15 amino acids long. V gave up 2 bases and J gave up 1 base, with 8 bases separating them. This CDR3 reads CASSLKDRNTGELFF. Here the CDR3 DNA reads TGTGCCAGCAGCTTAAAGGACAGGAACACCGGGGAGCTGTTTTTT.

CDR3 residues: CASSLEPTEAFF. Here the CDR3 DNA reads TGTGCCAGCAGCTTGGAGCCCACTGAAGCTTTCTTT. This sequence joins TRBV5-6 and TRBJ1-1, with D unclear. The CDR3 extends over 12 amino acids. Trimming cost V 0 bases and J 4 bases, with 4 bases left between them. Germline CDR1 SGHDT, CDR2 YYEEEE.

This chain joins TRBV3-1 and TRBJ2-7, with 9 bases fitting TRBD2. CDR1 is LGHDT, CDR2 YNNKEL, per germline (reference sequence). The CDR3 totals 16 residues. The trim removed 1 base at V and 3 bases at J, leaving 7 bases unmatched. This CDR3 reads CASSQAPLAGFYEQYF. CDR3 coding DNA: TGTGCCAGCAGCCAAGCCCCCCTAGCGGGATTCTACGAGCAGTACTTC.

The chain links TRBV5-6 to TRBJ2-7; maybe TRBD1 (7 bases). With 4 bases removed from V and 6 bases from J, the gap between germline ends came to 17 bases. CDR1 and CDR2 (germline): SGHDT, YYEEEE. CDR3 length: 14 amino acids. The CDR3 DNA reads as TGTGCCAGCAGCCACGGAGGGGGCTTGAGCGAGCAGTACTTC. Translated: CASSHGGGLSEQYF.

CDR3 residues: CAWSADTGNEQFF. CDR3 bases: TGTGCCTGGAGTGCAGACACCGGCAATGAGCAGTTCTTC. The rearrangement joins TRBV30 to TRBJ2-1; D not resolved. The germline gives CDR1 GTSNPN, CDR2 SVGIG (reference sequence). The CDR3 spans 13 residues. Between the trimmed V and J ends, which lost 1 base and 6 bases, there was a span of 10 bases. Full variable domain (rest looked up from reference TRBV30 and TRBJ2-1): SQTIHQWPATLVQPVGSPLSLECTVEGTSNPNLYWYRQAAGRGLQLLFYSVGIGQISSEVPQNLSASRPQDRQFILSSKKLLLSDSGFYLCAWSADTGNEQFFGPGTRLTVL.

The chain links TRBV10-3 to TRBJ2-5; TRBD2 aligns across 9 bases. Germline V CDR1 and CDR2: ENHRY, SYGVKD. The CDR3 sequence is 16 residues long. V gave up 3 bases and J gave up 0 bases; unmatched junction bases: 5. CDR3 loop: CAISDPSGGYQETQYF. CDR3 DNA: TGTGCCATCAGTGACCCGAGCGGGGGGTACCAAGAGACCCAGTACTTC.

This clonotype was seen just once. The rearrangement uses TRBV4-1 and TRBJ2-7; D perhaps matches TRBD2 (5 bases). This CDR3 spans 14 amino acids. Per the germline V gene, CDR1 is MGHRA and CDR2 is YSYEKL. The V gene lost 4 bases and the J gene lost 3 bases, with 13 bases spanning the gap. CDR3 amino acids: CASSLGGQDYEQYF. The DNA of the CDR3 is TGCGCCAGCAGCCTGGGCGGGCAAGACTACGAGCAGTACTTC.

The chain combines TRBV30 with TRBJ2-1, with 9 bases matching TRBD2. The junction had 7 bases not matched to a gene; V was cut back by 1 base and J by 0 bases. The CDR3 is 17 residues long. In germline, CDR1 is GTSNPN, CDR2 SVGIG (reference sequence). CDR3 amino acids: CAWSEFSGSDSYNEQFF. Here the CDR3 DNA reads TGTGCCTGGAGTGAATTTAGCGGGAGTGACTCCTACAATGAGCAGTTCTTC. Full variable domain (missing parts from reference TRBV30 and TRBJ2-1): SQTIHQWPATLVQPVGSPLSLECTVEGTSNPNLYWYRQAAGRGLQLLFYSVGIGQISSEVPQNLSASRPQDRQFILSSKKLLLSDSGFYLCAWSEFSGSDSYNEQFFGPGTRLTVL.

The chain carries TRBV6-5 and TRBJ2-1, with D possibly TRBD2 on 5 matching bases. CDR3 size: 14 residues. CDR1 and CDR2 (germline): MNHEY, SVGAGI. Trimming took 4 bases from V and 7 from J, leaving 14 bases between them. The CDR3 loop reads CASSSAPTGNEQFF. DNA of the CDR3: TGTGCCAGCAGTTCCGCTCCTACGGGGAATGAGCAGTTCTTC.

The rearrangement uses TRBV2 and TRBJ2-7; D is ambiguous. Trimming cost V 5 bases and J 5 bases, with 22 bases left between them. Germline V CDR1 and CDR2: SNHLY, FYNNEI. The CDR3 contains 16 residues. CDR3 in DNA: TGTGCCAGCAGTCTTCCTCCCGACCTCCGGACCGACGAGCAGTACTTC. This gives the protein CASSLPPDLRTDEQYF. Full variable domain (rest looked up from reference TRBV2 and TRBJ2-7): EPEVTQTPSHQVTQMGQEVILRCVPISNHLYFYWYRQILGQKVEFLVSFYNNEISEKSEIFDDQFSVERPDGSNFTLKIRSTKLEDSAMYFCASSLPPDLRTDEQYFGPGTRLTVT.

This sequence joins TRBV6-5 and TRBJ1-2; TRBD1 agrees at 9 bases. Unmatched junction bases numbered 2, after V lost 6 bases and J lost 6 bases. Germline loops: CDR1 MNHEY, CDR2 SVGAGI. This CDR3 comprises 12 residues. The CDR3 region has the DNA TGTGCCAGCAGCCGGACAGGGGATGGCTACACCTTC. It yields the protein CASSRTGDGYTF.

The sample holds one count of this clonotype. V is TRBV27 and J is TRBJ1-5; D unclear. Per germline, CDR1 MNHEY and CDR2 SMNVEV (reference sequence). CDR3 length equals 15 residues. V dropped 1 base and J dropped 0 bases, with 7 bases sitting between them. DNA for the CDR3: TGTGCCAGCAGTTTATTGCCGACTAGCAATCAGCCCCAGCATTTT. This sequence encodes CASSLLPTSNQPQHF.

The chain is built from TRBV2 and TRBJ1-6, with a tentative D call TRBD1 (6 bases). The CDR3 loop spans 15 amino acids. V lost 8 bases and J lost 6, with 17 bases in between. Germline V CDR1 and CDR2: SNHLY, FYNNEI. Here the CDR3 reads CASVLGDMGNSPLHF. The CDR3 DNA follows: TGTGCCAGCGTTTTAGGGGACATGGGTAATTCACCCCTCCACTTT.

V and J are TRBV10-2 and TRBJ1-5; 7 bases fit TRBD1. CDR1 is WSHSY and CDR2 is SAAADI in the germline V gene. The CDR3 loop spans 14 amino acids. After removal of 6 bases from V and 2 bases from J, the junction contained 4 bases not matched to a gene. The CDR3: CASSQTGRNQPQHF. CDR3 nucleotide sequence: TGCGCCAGCAGCCAGACAGGGCGCAATCAGCCCCAGCATTTT.

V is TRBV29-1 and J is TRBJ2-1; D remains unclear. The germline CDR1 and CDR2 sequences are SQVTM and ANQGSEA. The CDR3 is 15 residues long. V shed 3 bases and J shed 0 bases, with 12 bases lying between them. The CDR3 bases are TGCAGCGTTGAGAGCGAACCCACCTCCTACAATGAGCAGTTCTTC. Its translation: CSVESEPTSYNEQFF.

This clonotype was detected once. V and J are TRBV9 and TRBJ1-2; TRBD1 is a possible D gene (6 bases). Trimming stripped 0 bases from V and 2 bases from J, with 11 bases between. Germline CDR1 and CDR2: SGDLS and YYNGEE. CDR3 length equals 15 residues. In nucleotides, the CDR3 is TGTGCCAGCAGCGTAGCCTCTGGACAGAACTATGGCTACACCTTC. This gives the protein CASSVASGQNYGYTF.

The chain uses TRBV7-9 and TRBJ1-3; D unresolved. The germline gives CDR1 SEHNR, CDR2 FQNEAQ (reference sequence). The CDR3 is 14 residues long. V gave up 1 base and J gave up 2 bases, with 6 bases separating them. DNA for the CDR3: TGTGCCAGCAGCTTAGGGCCAGCTGGAAACACCATATATTTT. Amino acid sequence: CASSLGPAGNTIYF.

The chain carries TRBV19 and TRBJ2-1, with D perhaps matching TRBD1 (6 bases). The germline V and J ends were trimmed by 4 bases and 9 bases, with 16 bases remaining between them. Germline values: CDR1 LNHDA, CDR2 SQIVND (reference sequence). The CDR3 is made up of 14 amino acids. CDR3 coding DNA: TGTGCCAGTAGTAGTACGACCACAGGGTTTGAGCAGTTCTTC. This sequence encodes CASSSTTTGFEQFF.

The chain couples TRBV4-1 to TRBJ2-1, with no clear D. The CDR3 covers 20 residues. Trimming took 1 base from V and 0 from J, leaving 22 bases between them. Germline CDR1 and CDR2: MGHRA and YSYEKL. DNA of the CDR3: TGCGCCAGCAGCCAAGGGAATCTGGTGTGGCGGCTGAGCTCCTACAATGAGCAGTTCTTC. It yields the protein CASSQGNLVWRLSSYNEQFF.

The CDR3 coding sequence is TGCAGTGCTAGAGGGATACAGGGGGCGCAGAACTTCGGAGAGACCCAGTACTTC. Its protein is CSARGIQGAQNFGETQYF. This sequence joins TRBV20-1 and TRBJ2-5; 9 bases fit TRBD1. Germline CDR1 DFQATT, CDR2 SNEGSKA (reference sequence). The CDR3 loop spans 18 amino acids. V lost 1 base, J lost 4 bases, and 16 bases stayed unmatched.

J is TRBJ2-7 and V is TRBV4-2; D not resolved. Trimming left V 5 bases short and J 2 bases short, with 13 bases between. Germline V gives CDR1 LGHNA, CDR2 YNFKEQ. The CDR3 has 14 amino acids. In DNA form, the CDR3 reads TGTGCCAGCAGCGAAGGGCTCGGAGCCTACGAGCAGTACTTC. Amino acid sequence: CASSEGLGAYEQYF.